A selection of T cell receptor beta chains follows, all from one sample in a study of T cell repertoires in cytomegalovirus infection. Their antigen targets remain unknown. TCRdb used MiXCR to reprocess the reads, holding one entry per CDR3 protein. This table holds about 890,000 distinct CDR3 sequences, roughly 30% found once. Here the sequenced sample was cultured CD8+ T cells from PBMCs, taken from culture after CMV antigen stimulation. The receptors were sampled from a human donor in good health (CMV status not recorded). Some clones in this sample may be carry-over from other donors' samples. The CDR3 runs from the conserved cysteine through the conserved F or W. Clone size is given for some rows only: seen once, a few or many times, or a class if the clone is expanded.

TRBV11-2 many CASSHHGTYGNTIYF
TRBV7-6 once CVSSPISGKNSPLHF
TRBV23-1 few CAPLWWSKTNYGYTF
TRBV12-3/TRBV12-4 - CASSFPNQETQYF
TRBV7-2 many CASSLEGGPNTQYF
TRBV18 - CASSPDGGARESPLHF
TRBV7-9 few CASSLETVYGYTF
TRBV7-8 - CASSLLGTGAYSETQYF
TRBV5-5 - CASSLSQGYIEQYF
TRBV7-6 few CASSPRTGGPNEQFF
TRBV12-3/TRBV12-4 - CASSLSLSETEAFF
TRBV6-1 few CASSEVGGVAGENTDTQYF
TRBV7-7 few CASSLGGGGTQYF
TRBV5-4 many CASSRDRTSGANVLTF
TRBV27 - CASGLWQGQYNEQFF
TRBV5-3 few CASSLARGRVGNQPQHF
TRBV7-6 - CASSPRWSSGGTYNEQFF
TRBV4-2 few CASSQDPPGANYGYTF
TRBV4-1 - CASSQAGTGPFYEQYF
TRBV7-9 - CASSTQGWAGNQPQHF
TRBV4-3 few CASSQGYTGLQTDTQYF
TRBV2 - CASHLAGGPNTGELFF
TRBV29-1 few CSTIGGADYNEQFF
TRBV15 - CATSSTRSGGYYGYTF
TRBV7-8 - CASSLERGNPEAFF
TRBV6-1 - CASSEAPDRVSSAFF
TRBV19 many CASSIGRGLTEAFF
TRBV7-6 few CASTTGGRPFEQYF
TRBV28 - CASTLHAGTSGGSEQFF
TRBV7-2 many CASSGTDSSSYNEQFF
TRBV24-1 - CATSDSGLAGDEQFF
TRBV6-5 - CASSYSAGPNYGYTF
TRBV7-9 few CASSLRRGQTPDTGELFF
TRBV4-1 once CASGTGVGTGELFF
TRBV12-3/TRBV12-4 few CASSPEGTEQETQYF
TRBV14 - CASSPPTLSGFSEAFF
TRBV27 few CASSPDRAAGYTF
TRBV7-2 - CASSFPGSYNSSLHF
TRBV19 - CASSGRTSGARYEQYF
TRBV6-2/TRBV6-3 - CASSSGQGLTLAAYEQYF
TRBV14 - CASSQDRGVYSGNTIYF
TRBV24-1 - CATSDLSNEQFF
TRBV2 few CASTRGVPDTQYF
TRBV4-1 - CASSQGLITDTQYF